Shown below are 10 T cell receptor beta chains from a single sample sequenced in a study of CD8 T cells in ankylosing spondylitis (dated by TCRdb to 2015 to 2018). The protocol used for the library was 5' RACE. The reads were generated on an Illumina HiSeq 2500. Through fastp at Q25 and MiXCR, TCRdb rebuilt clones from the public reads, retaining in-frame beta chains. Records with the same CDR3 protein are collapsed into one entry carrying the most frequent genes and DNA. This sample holds under 250,000 distinct CDR3 sequences; 20% to 30% were observed only once. Approximately 6.6% of the sample goes to the ten largest clones. The sequencing sample was made of blood, either unsorted or a sorted T cell fraction (not recorded which). The origin of the receptors is a male donor with ankylosing spondylitis or in good health (not recorded which).

This clonotype was detected ten times or more. J is TRBJ2-1 and V is TRBV5-1; weak D call: TRBD1 (6 bases). This CDR3 is 15 amino acids long. The germline V gene encodes CDR1 SGHRS and CDR2 YFSETQ. Trimming took 0 bases from V and 5 from J, leaving 12 bases between them. CDR3 DNA sequence: TGCGCCAGCAGCTTGGTTACAGGGAACAACAATGAGCAGTTCTTC. This sequence encodes CASSLVTGNNNEQFF. The complete variable domain, with remaining parts taken from reference TRBV5-1 and TRBJ2-1, reads KAGVTQTPRYLIKTRGQQVTLSCSPISGHRSVSWYQQTPGQGLQFLFEYFSETQRNKGNFPGRFSGRQFSNSRSEMNVSTLELGDSALYLCASSLVTGNNNEQFFGPGTRLTVL.

The J gene is TRBJ1-4, the V gene TRBV20-1; TRBD1 matches at 10 bases. The J segment lost 11 bases and the V segment lost 0 bases, leaving 3 bases of the junction unmatched. In germline, CDR1 is DFQATT, CDR2 SNEGSKA (reference sequence). The CDR3 is made up of 13 amino acids. The CDR3 sequence is CSARDRQGAKLFF. The CDR3 bases are TGCAGTGCTAGAGATAGACAGGGGGCTAAACTGTTTTTT.

This clonotype was counted many times. The chain uses TRBV3-1 and TRBJ2-1; unclear D gene. This CDR3 spans 15 amino acids. Trimming stripped 0 bases from V and 0 bases from J, with 6 bases between. Germline assignment: CDR1 LGHDT and CDR2 YNNKEL (reference sequence). In DNA form, the CDR3 reads TGTGCCAGCAGCCAAGATGGTAGCTCCTACAATGAGCAGTTCTTC. Encoded protein: CASSQDGSSYNEQFF.

This chain connects TRBV29-1 to TRBJ2-7, with 7 bases lining up with TRBD2. CDR3 length equals 13 residues. Germline CDR1 is SQVTM and CDR2 is ANQGSEA. V gave up 4 bases and J gave up 3 bases; unmatched junction bases: 6. CDR3 in DNA: TGCAGCGTTGCATTAGCGGGTGGCTACGAGCAGTACTTC. This gives the protein CSVALAGGYEQYF.

This chain connects TRBV5-1 to TRBJ2-5; D is unclear. V was cut by 5 bases and J by 1 base, with 6 bases left in between. CDR1 and CDR2 (germline): SGHRS, YFSETQ. This CDR3 spans 12 amino acids. The CDR3 reads CASRRIQETQYF. CDR3 nucleotides: TGCGCCAGCAGGCGTATCCAAGAGACCCAGTACTTC. Combining the CDR3 with reference TRBV5-1 and TRBJ2-5 gives the whole variable domain KAGVTQTPRYLIKTRGQQVTLSCSPISGHRSVSWYQQTPGQGLQFLFEYFSETQRNKGNFPGRFSGRQFSNSRSEMNVSTLELGDSALYLCASRRIQETQYFGPGTRLLVL.

The CDR3, as DNA: TGTGCCAGCAATACCGCAGGGGGTCGCACAGATACGCAGTATTTT. Amino acid sequence: CASNTAGGRTDTQYF. J is TRBJ2-3 and V is TRBV28, with TRBD1 matching 7 bases. CDR3 length equals 15 residues. The V segment lost 7 bases and the J segment 1 base; nucleotides outside the gene matches: 8. The germline V gene encodes CDR1 MDHEN and CDR2 SYDVKM.

This sequence joins TRBV5-6 and TRBJ1-6, with 7 bases lining up with TRBD1. Per the germline V gene, CDR1 is SGHDT and CDR2 is YYEEEE. V shed 2 bases, J shed 10 bases, and the junction held 12 bases outside the gene matches. The CDR3 runs to 16 residues. The CDR3 nucleotides are TGTGCCAGCAGCTTACGTACAGGGGAAGGCCGCTCACCCCTCCACTTT. It translates to CASSLRTGEGRSPLHF. Full variable domain (remainder filled in from reference TRBV5-6 and TRBJ1-6): DAGVTQSPTHLIKTRGQQVTLRCSPKSGHDTVSWYQQALGQGPQFIFQYYEEEERQRGNFPDRFSGHQFPNYSSELNVNALLLGDSALYLCASSLRTGEGRSPLHFGNGTRLTVT.

This clonotype was counted between two and nine times. The rearrangement joins TRBV4-2 to TRBJ1-1; D not resolved. The CDR3 extends over 12 amino acids. From germline, CDR1 is LGHNA and CDR2 YNFKEQ. V gave up 1 base and J gave up 5 bases, with 5 bases separating them. The CDR3 DNA is TGTGCCAGCAGCCAAGGTCGGACTGAAGCTTTCTTT. Translating gives CASSQGRTEAFF.

Points on this clonotype: Being one base from a much bigger clone, this may be a read error. The chain has TRBV29-1 and TRBJ2-7; 9 nucleotides line up with TRBD1. Per germline, CDR1 SQVTM and CDR2 ANQGSEA. The CDR3 is 13 residues long. The CDR3 sequence: CSVRGQGLREQCF. The CDR3 DNA sequence: TGCAGCGTGAGGGGACAGGGCCTACGGGAGCAGTGCTTC.

The genes are TRBV5-1 and TRBJ2-1, with 8 bases aligning to TRBD1. The CDR3 spans 17 residues. Germline CDR1 and CDR2: SGHRS and YFSETQ. V shed 3 bases, J shed 4 bases, and the junction held 12 bases outside the gene matches. This chain's CDR3 is CASSWRAGQGLYNEQFF. The CDR3 DNA sequence: TGCGCCAGCAGCTGGAGGGCAGGACAGGGCTTATACAATGAGCAGTTCTTC.